One T cell receptor (beta chain) is described in this entry. This entry belongs to a study of blood T cell repertoires in COVID-19. Study background: The analysed material was cDNA or gDNA that came from T cells, B-cell-depleted T cells, or PBMCs.

The CDR3 consists of 16 residues. V shed 3 bases and J shed 0 bases, with 12 bases lying between them. Germline V gene lookup returns CDR1 MNHNS and CDR2 SASEGT. Sequencing used immunoSEQ multiplex PCR; TCRdb keeps in-frame clones, though not all of them. The table shows over 150,000 clones, with 90% to 95% occurring only once. This rearrangement joins TRBV6-1 to TRBJ1-3; D is unclear. This sequence was found in a man aged 45-65 years with acute or convalescent COVID-19. The specimen sequenced was peripheral blood. Written as DNA, the CDR3 is TGTGCCAGCAGTGAGCGACACGCAAGCTCTGGAAACACCATATATTTT. Translation gives CASSERHASSGNTIYF.